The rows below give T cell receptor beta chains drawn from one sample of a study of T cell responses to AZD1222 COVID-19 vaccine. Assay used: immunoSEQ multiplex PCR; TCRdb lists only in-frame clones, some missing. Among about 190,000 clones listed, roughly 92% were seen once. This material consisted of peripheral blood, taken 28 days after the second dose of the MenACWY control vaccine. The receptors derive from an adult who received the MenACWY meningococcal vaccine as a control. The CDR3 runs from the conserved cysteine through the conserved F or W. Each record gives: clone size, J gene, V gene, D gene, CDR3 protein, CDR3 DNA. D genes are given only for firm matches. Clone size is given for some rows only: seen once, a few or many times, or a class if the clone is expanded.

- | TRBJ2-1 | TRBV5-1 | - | CASSLATSGAYNEQFF | TGCGCCAGCAGCCTAGCGACCAGCGGCGCCTACAATGAGCAGTTCTTC
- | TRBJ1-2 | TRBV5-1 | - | CASSLGQETAYTF | TGCGCCAGCAGCTTGGGCCAGGAGACTGCCTACACCTTC
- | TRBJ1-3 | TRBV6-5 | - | CASRPGDTIYF | TGTGCCAGCAGGCCGGGCGACACCATATATTTT
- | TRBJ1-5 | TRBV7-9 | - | CASSPYGEQPQHF | TGTGCCAGCAGCCCCTACGGGGAGCAGCCCCAGCATTTT
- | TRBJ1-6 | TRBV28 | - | CASSSLQGISAPLHF | TGTGCCAGCAGTTCCCTCCAGGGGATAAGCGCACCCCTCCACTTT
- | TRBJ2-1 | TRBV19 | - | CASSIGRSSYNEQFF | TGTGCCAGTAGTATAGGGCGGTCCTCCTACAATGAGCAGTTCTTC
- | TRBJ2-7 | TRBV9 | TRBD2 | CASSVESSGSGEQYF | TGTGCCAGCAGCGTAGAGTCTAGCGGGAGTGGCGAGCAGTACTTC
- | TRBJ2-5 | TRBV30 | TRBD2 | CAWTTGTSGSQETQYF | TGTGCCTGGACCACCGGGACTAGCGGGTCCCAAGAGACCCAGTACTTC
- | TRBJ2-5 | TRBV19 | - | CASSQGGAPGETQYF | TGTGCCAGTAGTCAAGGCGGGGCCCCCGGGGAGACCCAGTACTTC
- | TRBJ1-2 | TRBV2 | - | CASSEEVGGYGYTF | TGTGCCAGCAGTGAAGAGGTTGGGGGCTATGGCTACACCTTC
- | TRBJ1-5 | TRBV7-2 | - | CASSLPNQPQHF | TGTGCCAGCAGCTTACCCAATCAGCCCCAGCATTTT
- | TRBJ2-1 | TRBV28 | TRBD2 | CASRPPGLAGYNEQFF | TGTGCCAGCAGACCCCCGGGACTAGCGGGGTACAATGAGCAGTTCTTC
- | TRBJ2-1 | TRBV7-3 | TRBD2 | CASSSGLAGVDEQFF | TGTGCCAGCAGCTCGGGACTAGCGGGAGTAGATGAGCAGTTCTTC
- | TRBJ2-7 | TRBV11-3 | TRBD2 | CASSLTSGSPREQYF | TGTGCCAGCAGCTTGACTAGCGGGAGCCCAAGGGAGCAGTACTTC
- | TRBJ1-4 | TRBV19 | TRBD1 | CASSIVGTDFATNEKLFF | TGTGCCAGTAGTATAGTAGGGACAGACTTTGCAACTAATGAAAAACTGTTTTTT
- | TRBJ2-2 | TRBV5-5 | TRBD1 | CASSPDRPGELFF | TGTGCCAGCAGCCCGGACAGGCCCGGGGAGCTGTTTTTT
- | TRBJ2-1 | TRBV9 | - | CASSPRTGYNEQFF | TGTGCCAGCAGCCCACGGACGGGTTACAATGAGCAGTTCTTC
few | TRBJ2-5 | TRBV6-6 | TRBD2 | CASSPRASGSRGETQYF | TGTGCCAGCAGTCCCCGGGCTAGCGGTTCGAGAGGGGAGACCCAGTACTTC
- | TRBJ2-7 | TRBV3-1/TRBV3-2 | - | CASSLGPPYEQYF | TGTGCCAGCAGCCTAGGGCCGCCCTACGAGCAGTACTTC
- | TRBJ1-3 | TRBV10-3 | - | CAISGQGSSGNTIYF | TGTGCCATCAGTGGCCAGGGGAGCTCTGGAAACACCATATATTTT
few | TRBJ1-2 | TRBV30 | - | CAWAGGDYGYTF | TGTGCCTGGGCAGGCGGGGACTATGGCTACACCTTC
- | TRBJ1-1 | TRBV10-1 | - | CASSENLASMAFF | TGCGCCAGCAGTGAGAACTTAGCCAGTATGGCTTTCTTT